This T cell receptor (beta chain) is drawn from a study of cytomegalovirus exposure and HLA in healthy donors (TCRdb year 2017). About the full investigation: In an earlier analysis of some 550 of the donors, around 300 Gb of sequence data and about 110 million unique TCR beta sequences from about 190 million T cells were reported. In an earlier analysis of several hundred of the donors, high-throughput TCR beta sequencing was used to judge whether each TCR beta V gene segment behaved as functional or pseudogenic. Besides the first cohort of around 700 subjects, a separate validation cohort made up of 90 to 150 different subjects was used. Rather than drawing on any new phenotypic data, the later analysis identified candidate immune exposures from TCR beta sequences and the way those sequences occurred across donors. The study used immunosequencing to profile the T cell repertoires of hundreds of subjects and linked those repertoires to cytomegalovirus serostatus. Roughly 5 DR-DQ haplotypes were treated as single units for association and clustering because of strong linkage in the cohort. The number of typed donors differed by locus: 629-630 for A, B, C, DRB1 and DQB1; some 500 for DQA1; 606 for DPA1; and 400 to 480 for DPB1. Approximately 300 gigabases of sequencing data and approximately 92 million unique TCR sequences made up an early release that covered several hundred HLA-typed donors. Both class I and class II loci were covered by HLA typing, at four-digit resolution. In a later analysis, previously published TCR beta repertoires from hundreds of donors were re-analyzed and high-resolution HLA genotyping was added so that TCR occurrence patterns could be studied. Every discovery cohort repertoire had been produced on one sequencing platform. Among some 400 genotyped donors of the cohort, an average of around 240,000 unique TCR beta nucleotide sequences were sequenced per donor, roughly 20% of them non-productive. The study combined high-throughput TCR immunosequencing, statistical association of individual TCRs with disease status, and machine learning to predict cytomegalovirus infection status. Donor age, sex, ethnicity and CMV serostatus were compiled together with the repertoire data. Of the 300 to 500 genotyped donors, 65% to 90% were placed in the genetic ancestry cluster associated with self-reported Caucasian donors. A later genetic analysis took genome-wide SNP genotypes for about three fifths of the 666 donors and used that subset as a discovery cohort. The aim of the study was to test whether cataloging public T cell receptors could identify signatures of past pathogen exposure.

Looking up the germline V gene yields CDR1 SGHDN and CDR2 FVKESK. V ends up 1 base short and J 4 bases short, with an unmatched junction base count of 0. The CDR3, cysteine through phenylalanine, is 14 amino acids long. CDR3 DNA only is kept here, 42 bases in frame from base 1. Points on this clone: Its antigen is not yet known. Base qualities are not provided; no much larger clone lies one nucleotide away.

The research as a whole found: A later analysis found that HLA-associated TCR beta chains were more clonally expanded and had lower generation probabilities than equally common non-associated chains. The 87-base-pair reads could not distinguish some IMGT-functional V segments, including TRBV6-2 and TRBV6-3, so those segments were excluded. V-gene and J-gene trimming of TCR beta chains was associated with a missense DCLRE1C variant in a later genetic analysis, and the association was replicated in an independent cohort. A later analysis reported that several top co-occurrence clusters appeared linked to parvovirus B19, influenza, CMV and Epstein-Barr virus. A few of the identified cytomegalovirus-associated TCR beta chains were confirmed in vitro to be specific for cytomegalovirus antigens. A further reported finding was that TCR beta sequences accurately predicted the HLA-A and HLA-B alleles for most subjects in the first cohort. According to a later analysis, TCR association rates differed among HLA loci, with DRB1 alleles showing the most associated TCRs and HLA-C alleles showing the fewest. A group of highly shared sequence variants was considered likely to be a technical artifact of the sequencing pipeline. According to a later analysis, most CMV-associated TCR beta chains appeared to be HLA-restricted, and the HLA associations seemed to be driven largely by CMV exposure. Most TCR sequences were seen in very few donors, while some public TCRs were found in many individuals. In a later analysis, 16,951 TCR beta sequences were associated with specific HLA alleles at a false discovery rate of 0.05. Broadly in line with IMGT annotations, most TCR beta V segments showed up in productive rearrangements about 90% or about 30% of the time in an earlier analysis of a few hundred of the donors. When HLA alleles, especially DR and DQ, strongly co-occurred, attributing TCR associations to individual alleles was difficult. According to the authors, the approach could potentially be generalized to other disease states and immunological phenotypes. The classifier was reported to diagnose cytomegalovirus status with high specificity and sensitivity in both the original and validation cohorts. Correlated functional status among segregating V segments might be attributable to linkage disequilibrium, but an unknown experimental factor could not be ruled out. Only TCR beta chains were sequenced in this cohort, and the absence of alpha or paired-chain data limited detectable features. The only immune exposure information available for the cohort was CMV serostatus. Because HLA typing was unavailable for some donors at each locus, only the typed subset was used in association tests. According to a later genetic analysis, donors in an Asian-associated ancestry cluster had fewer N-insertions in productive TCRs than the approximately 630-donor mean. The study gave a list of 150 to 200 TCR beta chains associated with cytomegalovirus. The earlier analysis of nearly 600 of the donors excluded some 15 rarely observed V segments, including chromosome 9 orphons, because counts were too low. The presence/absence analyses assumed that sequencing depth was roughly uniform across donors, and that assumption may not be true.

Library generation was performed with the immunoSEQ multiplex PCR assay. For the multiplex PCR, a mixture combining 60 forward primers for TCR Vbeta segments and 13 reverse primers for TCR Jbeta segments was used. A multiplex PCR assay on genomic DNA amplified the CDR3 region of rearranged TCR beta genes. Amplified TCR beta libraries were sequenced as 87-base-pair reads on the Illumina HiSeq System. Concerning the study's data processing: A later analysis counted approximately 74 million unique TCR beta chains across the 500 to 850 repertoires, and about 10 million of these chains were shared by at least two donors. A nearest-neighbor algorithm error-corrected the raw reads and collapsed the reads into unique sequences, merging closely related sequences to remove PCR and sequencing errors. CDR3 sequences were aligned to IMGT reference sequences to assign V, D and J gene segments. For a sequence to be retained, a match of at least six nucleotides was required to both a V gene segment and a J gene segment. Rearrangements were classified as productive when the CDR3 lacked stop codons and remained in frame with V and J, and all other rearrangements were classified as non-productive. CDR3 was defined by IMGT convention, running from the second conserved V-encoded cysteine to the conserved J-encoded phenylalanine. Sequences without an unambiguous match to a single V gene segment were excluded from the earlier analysis of several hundred of the donors. An earlier analysis of 550 to 650 of the donors classified V segments as functional when productive rearrangements were above 56.7% and as segregating when the standard deviation between donors was above 5%. A statistical classification framework was built for diagnosing cytomegalovirus status from the catalog of TCR beta chain sequences. In a later analysis, TCR nucleotide sequences were compared against IMGT/GENE-DB human TR gene sequences so that V and J genes could be assigned. A later analysis assigned CDR3 sequences and most-parsimonious VDJ recombination scenarios with the TCRdist pipeline. In a later analysis, each TCR beta chain was defined by its CDR3 amino acid sequence together with its V-gene family, and reads without a unique V-gene family were excluded. As a way to deal with suspected cross-contamination and a sequencing artifact, a later analysis dropped approximately 590 nucleotide sequences that were highly shared and had low generation probability. A later analysis calculated a clonal expansion index for each public chain from normalized within-repertoire ranks of inferred template counts. In a later analysis, generation probabilities were computed with a VDJ recombination model fitted to out-of-frame rearrangements, and the resulting probabilities were checked against IGoR. In a later analysis, TCR-TCR, TCR-HLA and TCR-CMV co-occurrence was scored with hypergeometric tests, and a repertoire-size bias correction was applied to TCR pairs. To estimate false discovery rates, a later analysis permuted the HLA or CMV assignments 20 times. In a later analysis, co-occurring TCRs were grouped using DBSCAN, with TCRdist sequence similarity added in when clustering inside HLA-allele-positive subsets. For co-occurrence clustering, repertoires with fewer than 30,000 or more than 120,000 public chains were excluded, along with about five repertoires with anomalous nucleotide sharing. The source is immuneACCESS, and TCRdb retained only in-frame sequences with V and J called. Part of the clones is not carried over; for the studies checked, unresolved V genes explain less than half of this, and the remainder is unexplained. V, J and clone size reflect that table, while D and trimming were determined from the DNA. In this sample the table shows about 150,000 clones, approximately 81% of which occur a single time. 1% of the sample lies in the top ten.

The cohort was made up of 666 healthy bone marrow donors. At the time of sampling, every cohort member was nominally healthy, though immune exposures that went unrecorded were likely present. The donor was CMV seronegative and belonged to the group of under 400 seronegative cohort members. Each donor provided a peripheral blood sample, and peripheral blood mononuclear cells were used for TCR beta sequencing. Genomic DNA was extracted from the blood cell samples with the Qiagen DNeasy Blood Extraction Kit. Input material: PBMCs. The sequence is built from TRBV14 and TRBJ2-5, with 10 bases matching TRBD1. This TCR was recovered from a boy aged 2-15 years in good health and CMV-seronegative. The DNA sequence is as follows: TGTGCCAGCAGCCAAGGGACAGGGGGAGAGACCCAGTACTTC. Its protein reads: CASSQGTGGETQYF.